The sequence of this T cell receptor beta chain was determined in a study of identical twins (TCRdb year 2016). Background on the whole study: The study deep-sequenced TCR alpha and beta repertoires from monozygotic twins, unrelated adults of various ages and cord blood to test whether fetal clonotypes persist. Replicate twin experiments were performed at different times using different library preparation protocols to rule out contamination.

The table lists this clonotype with a few counts. Its antigen is not yet known. Base qualities are not recorded, but no much larger clone differs from it by a single base. Every donor in the study was a healthy Caucasian. Three pairs of female monozygotic twins, all aged roughly 18 to 30 years, were included in the twin cohort. Peripheral blood mononuclear cells were the source from which RNA for the TCR libraries was isolated. Results the study describes overall, beyond this receptor: Conclusions relied on cross-sectional statistical analysis, since the same donors could not be followed over many years. In beta out-of-frame sequences, excess twin sharing was weaker, because having fewer shared sequences lowered the signal-to-noise ratio. Invariant T cells such as MAIT and iNKT could partly confound zero-insertion analyses, although diverse VJ usage argued against such confounding for most clonotypes. Abundant cord blood beta clonotypes carried fewer insertions; young adult naive repertoires showed a weaker similar trend, while memory repertoires showed none. Recombination models systematically underestimated out-of-frame TCR alpha sharing in monozygotic twins but agreed with sharing between unrelated individuals. Out-of-frame TCR alpha sequences shared between twins showed an excess of low generation-probability sequences compared with coincidental sharing between unrelated individuals.

Sequences SGHDN (CDR1) and FVKESK (CDR2) are obtained from the germline V gene. The CDR3 sequence holds 13 residues, the cysteine and phenylalanine included. Just the 39-base CDR3 DNA is kept, in frame starting at base 1. V is pared back by 1 base and J by 8 bases, with 11 bases lying between the germline termini. The library was obtained by 5' RACE. Sequencer: Illumina HiSeq 2000. Template switching added a universal primer binding site, and the final cDNA carried a unique molecular identifier that allowed TCR cDNA molecules to be counted accurately. Specific primers in the conserved constant-segment region were used to synthesize first-strand cDNA for TCR alpha and beta chains. To control for contamination, every cDNA library was double barcoded, receiving both a SMART-Mk sample barcode and Illumina barcodes. Two successive PCR steps introduced TruSeq adapter sequences along with Illumina sample barcodes. The Illumina HiSeq platform was used with custom primers to sequence TCR alpha and beta cDNA libraries. Per the authors' processing: Raw reads were processed with MiGEC to extract unique molecular identifiers, and MiXCR was used to determine CDR3 positions. Recombination models were inferred per individual with the repgenHMM and IGoR tools using an EM algorithm. The analysis of shared clonotypes was done with the tcR package in R, with sharing normalized by the product of cloneset sizes. Out-of-frame nonproductive sequences were analyzed to study raw recombination free of thymic and clonal selection effects. Through fastp at Q25 and MiXCR, TCRdb rebuilt clones from the public reads, retaining in-frame beta chains. Each CDR3 protein appears once, grouped with its most common genes and DNA. For this entry, the V and J calls and clone size follow TCRdb and not the study's own pipeline. This sample lists 700,000 or so distinct CDR3 sequences; 21% were detected once. About 4.5% of the sample is in the top ten clones.

These data also featured in a second study, about T cells expressing NK-cell markers. Per the second study: In sorted CD3+CD56+NKG2C+, CD3+CD56+NKG2C- and CD3+CD56-NKG2C+ T-cell subsets from about 8 donors, TCR beta-chain repertoires were profiled. Among the eight sequenced donors, seven were HCMV-seropositive and one was HCMV-seronegative. In several experiments an anti-gammadeltaTCR antibody was added to restrict sorting to alphabetaTCR-expressing T cells. For six donors, the dominant CD3+CD56+NKG2C+ clonotypes were among the top 10 CD8+ clonotypes and accounted for roughly 1.0-7.5% of CD8+ T cells. Those dominant clonotypes were again the most abundant among CD3+CD56-NKG2C+ cells in several donors, at about 25-65%. Whether the expanded NKG2C-expressing T cell clones were specific for HCMV antigens was left unclear. Randomly selected healthy volunteers, three men and five women, were used as the eight sequenced donors. A commercial ELISA kit detecting HCMV-specific IgG in serum was used to determine HCMV serostatus. For roughly six donors, bulk peripheral blood T-cell repertoires were additionally sequenced from unsorted PBMC. MIGEC was used to demultiplex reads and group the reads by UMI, and MiTCR was used to assemble and quantify clonotypes. Only TCR cDNA sequences supported by at least two reads were kept to exclude erroneous sequences. The tcR package was used for downstream repertoire analysis, and clonotypes were matched between fractions using CDR3 nucleotide sequence together with V segment. VDJmatch was used to annotate antigen specificity against VDJdb, with one amino acid substitution in CDR3 permitted.

The chain links TRBV14 with TRBJ1-2; the D gene cannot be named for sure. This sequence originates from a woman younger than 30 in good health. Sequenced input: PBMCs. The nucleotide sequence reads as follows: TGTGCCAGCAGCCAAGCCCGTAATTGGGGCTACACCTTC. It specifies CASSQARNWGYTF.